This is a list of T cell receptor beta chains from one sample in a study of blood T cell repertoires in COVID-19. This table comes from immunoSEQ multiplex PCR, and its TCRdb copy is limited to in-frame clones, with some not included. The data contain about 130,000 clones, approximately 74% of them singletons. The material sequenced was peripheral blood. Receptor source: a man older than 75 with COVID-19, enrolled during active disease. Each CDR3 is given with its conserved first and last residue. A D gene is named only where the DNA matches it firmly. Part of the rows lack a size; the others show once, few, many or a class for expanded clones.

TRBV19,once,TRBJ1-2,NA,TGTGCCAGTAGTATAGAGAGCGACTTAAACTATGGCTACACCTTC,CASSIESDLNYGYTF
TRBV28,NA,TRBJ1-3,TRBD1,TGTGCCAGCAGTTCACACACGGCTACGGGACAGGGTGGAAACACCATATATTTT,CASSSHTATGQGGNTIYF
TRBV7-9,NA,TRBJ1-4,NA,TGTGCCAGCAGCTTAGGGGATCGGGGAAATGAAAAACTGTTTTTT,CASSLGDRGNEKLFF
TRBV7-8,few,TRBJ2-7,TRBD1,TGTGCCAGCAGCTTAGGCGGCCCGGGACAGATCTACGAGCAGTACTTC,CASSLGGPGQIYEQYF
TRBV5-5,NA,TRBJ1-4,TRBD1,TGTGCCAGCAGCTCCACAGGGGTAGCTAATGAAAAACTGTTTTTT,CASSSTGVANEKLFF
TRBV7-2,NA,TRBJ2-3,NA,TGTGCCAGCAGCTTACATTCCGTATCGGGGGTGGGCACAGATACGCAGTATTTT,CASSLHSVSGVGTDTQYF
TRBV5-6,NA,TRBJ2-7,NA,TGTGCCAGCAGCTACTCGACAGGCTACGAGCAGTACTTC,CASSYSTGYEQYF
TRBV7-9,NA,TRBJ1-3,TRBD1,TGTGCCAGCAGCTCCACCAAGGGGGCCGGCGGAAACACCATATATTTT,CASSSTKGAGGNTIYF
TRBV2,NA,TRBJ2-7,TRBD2,TGTGCCAGCAGCCGAACTAGCGTACCTTCCTACGAGCAGTACTTC,CASSRTSVPSYEQYF
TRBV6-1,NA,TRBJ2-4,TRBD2,TGTGCCAGCAGTGATGGCGGGAGGGGCAAGTACTTC,CASSDGGRGKYF
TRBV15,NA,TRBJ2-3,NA,TGTGCCACCAGAGGAGGCGGCACAGATACGCAGTATTTT,CATRGGGTDTQYF
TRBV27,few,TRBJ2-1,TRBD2,TGTGCCAGCAGCTTCCTTTCTAGCGGGAGGGGGCCCCATGAGCAGTTCTTC,CASSFLSSGRGPHEQFF
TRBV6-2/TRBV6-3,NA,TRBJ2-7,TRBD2,TGTGCCAGCAGTTTCCCAAGACTAGCGGGAGGCCTCTACCTCTACGAGCAGTACTTC,CASSFPRLAGGLYLYEQYF
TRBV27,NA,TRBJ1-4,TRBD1,TGTGCCAGCCGTAACTCAGGGGGTAATGAAAAACTGTTTTTT,CASRNSGGNEKLFF
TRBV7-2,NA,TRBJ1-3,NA,TGTGCCAGCAGCTTGAGTTGGCGGGGAAACACCATATATTTT,CASSLSWRGNTIYF
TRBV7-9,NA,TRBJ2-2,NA,TGTGCCAGCAGCTTACAAAACAGGAACACCGGGGAGCTGTTTTTT,CASSLQNRNTGELFF
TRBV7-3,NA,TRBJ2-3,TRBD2,TGTGCCAGCAGCTCGGGGGGGATTAGCACAGATACGCAGTATTTT,CASSSGGISTDTQYF
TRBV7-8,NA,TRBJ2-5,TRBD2,TGTGCCAGCAGCTCAAGGACTAGCGGGGCCAGAGAGACCCAGTACTTC,CASSSRTSGARETQYF
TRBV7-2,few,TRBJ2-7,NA,TGTGCCAGCAGCTTAGAACACTACGAGCAGTACTTC,CASSLEHYEQYF
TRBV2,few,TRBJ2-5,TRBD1,TGTGCCAGCAGTCCTCCCCTGGACAGGGGGGAGACCCAGTACTTC,CASSPPLDRGETQYF
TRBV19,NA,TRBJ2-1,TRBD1,TGTGCCAGTAGTCCCATAGGGGGCTACTACAATGAGCAGTTCTTC,CASSPIGGYYNEQFF
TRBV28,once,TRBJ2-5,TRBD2,TGTGCCAGCAGCTCTGGGGCTAGCGGGGCGGAGTGGCAGGAGACCCAGTACTTC,CASSSGASGAEWQETQYF
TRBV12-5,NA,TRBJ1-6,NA,TGTGCTAGTGCCCCCGGTTATAATTCACCCCTCCACTTT,CASAPGYNSPLHF
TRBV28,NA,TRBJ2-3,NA,TGTGCCATCACTCCTGGGACTAGCACAGATACGCAGTATTTT,CAITPGTSTDTQYF
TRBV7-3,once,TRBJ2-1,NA,TGTGCCAGCAGCCCTTCTAACTACCCCTACAATGAGCAGTTCTTC,CASSPSNYPYNEQFF